This TCR beta chain emerged from a study of a mutant IDH1 vaccine in newly diagnosed glioma. Here immunoSEQ multiplex PCR was the method, and the copy in TCRdb shows in-frame clones only, minus some. In the table there are fewer than 150,000 clones, under 90% of which are singletons. The CDR3 is 13 amino acids. CDR1 and CDR2 from the germline V gene are SGHTA and FQGTGA. The germline V and J ends were trimmed by 2 bases and 2 bases, with 7 bases remaining between them. Time point: week 11, during vaccination. Vaccine doses each comprised 300 ug of mutant IDH1 20-mer peptide, with topical imiquimod. As for this clone: What it binds is not known.

The specimen comprised PBMCs, sampled from a glioma patient whose treatment included an IDH1 peptide vaccine. This receptor was identified in a woman in her fifties or sixties with glioma. The V gene is TRBV7-3, the J gene TRBJ2-7; D not resolved. The CDR3 sequence is CASSLGWAYEQYF. The DNA for the CDR3 is TGTGCCAGCAGCTTAGGATGGGCCTACGAGCAGTACTTC.